This is a list of T cell receptor beta chains from one sample in a study of long-term antiretroviral therapy in people with HIV. Sequencing was performed with immunoSEQ multiplex PCR; in TCRdb, only in-frame clones are kept and a portion is missing. Of about 12,000 clones listed, about 88% are singletons. Sequencing used unsorted PBMCs, obtained 2.1 years after starting antiretroviral therapy. These receptors came from a middle-aged woman with HIV. CDR3s include the opening cysteine and the closing phenylalanine or tryptophan. D genes are given only for firm matches. Rows may omit the clone size; those that give it use once, few, many or a size class.

V,J,D,size,DNA,CDR3
TRBV2,TRBJ1-2,NA,NA,TGTGCCAGCAGTGATCAGAACTATGGCTACACCTTC,CASSDQNYGYTF
TRBV7-9,TRBJ2-7,NA,once,TGTGCCAGCAGCCGCGGACAGAACAACTACGAGCAGTACTTC,CASSRGQNNYEQYF
TRBV18,TRBJ1-1,NA,NA,TGTGCCAGCTCACCCAGGGTTATGAACACTGAAGCTTTCTTT,CASSPRVMNTEAFF
TRBV19,TRBJ1-1,NA,once,TGTGCCAGTGCAAAGACGGCTATGATGAACACTGAAGCTTTCTTT,CASAKTAMMNTEAFF
TRBV27,TRBJ2-7,NA,NA,TGTGCCAGCAGTTTATATCTGAACTCCTACGAGCAGTACTTC,CASSLYLNSYEQYF
TRBV4-3,TRBJ2-2,TRBD2,NA,TGCGCCAGCAGCCAAGGGGTTCGGGGGGGCCGAGACACCGGGGAGCTGTTTTTT,CASSQGVRGGRDTGELFF
TRBV29-1,TRBJ1-1,TRBD1,NA,TGCAGCGTACGGGACAGCCCCACTGAAGCTTTCTTT,CSVRDSPTEAFF
TRBV5-1,TRBJ1-2,NA,NA,TGCGCCAGCAGCTTGCATCGGCAGGGGCCTAACTATGGCTACACCTTC,CASSLHRQGPNYGYTF
TRBV13,TRBJ2-3,TRBD2,NA,TGTGCCAGCAGCTTACGCGGGGGAAACCTTAGAACAGATACGCAGTATTTT,CASSLRGGNLRTDTQYF
TRBV5-6,TRBJ2-7,NA,NA,TGTGCCAGCAGCTCGGGAGTCTACGAGCAGTACTTC,CASSSGVYEQYF
TRBV5-6,TRBJ1-1,TRBD1,NA,TGTGCCAGCAGCCCAGGACAGGGGAAAGGAGTCACTGAAGCTTTCTTT,CASSPGQGKGVTEAFF
TRBV10-3,TRBJ2-7,NA,NA,TGTGCCATCAGTATGGACAGCCAAACTGTGCTTTACGAGCAGTACTTC,CAISMDSQTVLYEQYF
TRBV18,TRBJ1-1,NA,NA,TGTGCCAGCTCACAACGACAGCAGATGAACACTGAAGCTTTCTTT,CASSQRQQMNTEAFF
TRBV7-9,TRBJ1-2,NA,NA,TGTGCCAGCAGCTTAGACAGGGAAGGCTACACCTTC,CASSLDREGYTF
TRBV7-9,TRBJ2-5,TRBD1,NA,TGTGCCAGCAGCTTTGGGGCAGGGGGCGCAGAGACCCAGTACTTC,CASSFGAGGAETQYF
TRBV5-5,TRBJ1-2,NA,once,TGTGCCAGCAGCTTCAGCGGGGGAAGCAATGGCTACACCTTC,CASSFSGGSNGYTF
TRBV6-5,TRBJ1-2,NA,NA,TGTGCCAGCACCGTCACCACCAACTATGGCTACACCTTC,CASTVTTNYGYTF
TRBV4-3,TRBJ1-5,TRBD1,NA,TGCGCCAGCAGCCTCGGGACAGACGGTTACCAGCCCCAGCATTTT,CASSLGTDGYQPQHF
TRBV7-3,TRBJ2-2,NA,NA,TGTGCCAGCAGCCCTCGGACCGGGGGGCGGGGACCCGGGGAGCTGTTTTTT,CASSPRTGGRGPGELFF
TRBV4-1,TRBJ1-5,TRBD1,NA,TGCGCCAGCAGCCCCGACGGGACAGGGGGTCGCCAGCCCCAGCATTTT,CASSPDGTGGRQPQHF
TRBV5-4,TRBJ2-7,NA,NA,TGTGCCAGCAGCTTGGCGGGGGGCGGGACCAGGACCTACGAGCAGTACTTC,CASSLAGGGTRTYEQYF
TRBV5-4,TRBJ2-3,NA,NA,TGTGCCAGCAGCTTGCCACATCATAGCACAGATACGCAGTATTTT,CASSLPHHSTDTQYF
TRBV7-8,TRBJ1-6,NA,NA,TGTGCCAGCAGCTATTCGGGACTCAAGTCCTATAATTCACCCCTCCACTTT,CASSYSGLKSYNSPLHF
TRBV5-8,TRBJ1-5,NA,NA,TGTGCCAGCAGCCCGGCTCGAGTGGCCCAGCCCCAGCATTTT,CASSPARVAQPQHF
TRBV5-4,TRBJ2-4,NA,NA,TGTGCCAGCAGCCCGGGACGCACTACAAACATTCAGTACTTC,CASSPGRTTNIQYF
TRBV5-1,TRBJ2-7,NA,NA,TGCGCCAGCAGCTTAGGGGCGGGAACTAACTCCTACGAGCAGTACTTC,CASSLGAGTNSYEQYF
TRBV5-1,TRBJ2-7,TRBD1,NA,TGCGCCAGCAGCATGGGACAGGGGGTCTACGAGCAGTACTTC,CASSMGQGVYEQYF
TRBV11-2,TRBJ1-6,TRBD1,once,TGTGCCAGCAGCTTAAATTATGGGACAGAAAGCTCCTATAATTCACCCCTCCACTTT,CASSLNYGTESSYNSPLHF
TRBV7-2,TRBJ2-7,TRBD2,few,TGTGCCAGCAGCTTTACTAGCGGGGGGGCATATGAGCAGTACTTC,CASSFTSGGAYEQYF
TRBV28,TRBJ1-2,NA,NA,TGTGCCAGCAGTTTATCTCTCGGATATGGCTACACCTTC,CASSLSLGYGYTF
TRBV29-1,TRBJ1-2,TRBD1,NA,TGCAGCGTTGACGACAGGGGGCGATCCCCCGGCTACACCTTC,CSVDDRGRSPGYTF
TRBV6-5,TRBJ2-7,NA,NA,TGTGCCAGCTCGGACAGCAACTCCTACGAGCAGTACTTC,CASSDSNSYEQYF
TRBV4-2,TRBJ2-3,TRBD2,NA,TGTGCCAGCACCGACATACGGGGGGGCGGAGATACGCAGTATTTT,CASTDIRGGGDTQYF
TRBV19,TRBJ1-2,NA,NA,TGTGCCAGTAGTTCAGGGGACTATGGCTACACCTTC,CASSSGDYGYTF
TRBV6-1,TRBJ1-3,NA,NA,TGTGCCAGCAGTCGGGCTTTAGACTCTGGAAACACCATATATTTT,CASSRALDSGNTIYF
TRBV27,TRBJ1-5,NA,few,TGTGCCAGCAGTTTGGGAAGCAAGCCCCATCAGCCCCAGCATTTT,CASSLGSKPHQPQHF
TRBV6-5,TRBJ2-7,NA,NA,TGTGCCAGCAGTTCCAGGGCGAGTTTCTACGAGCAGTACTTC,CASSSRASFYEQYF
TRBV15,TRBJ1-2,NA,NA,TGTGCCACCAGCCGTTTAGGGGGTTCGGAGGGCTACACCTTC,CATSRLGGSEGYTF
TRBV5-5,TRBJ1-1,NA,NA,TGTGCCAGCAGCCGGTCGGACGGGTCTGAAGCTTTCTTT,CASSRSDGSEAFF
TRBV6-6,TRBJ2-7,NA,NA,TGTGCCAGCAGTTCCCTCTACGAGCAGTACTTC,CASSSLYEQYF
TRBV19,TRBJ2-1,TRBD2,once,TGTGCCAGTAGTACCCTTGGGGGGGTAAACAATGAGCAGTTCTTC,CASSTLGGVNNEQFF
TRBV7-2,TRBJ2-1,NA,few,TGTGCCAGCAGCTTGGGGACGCAGAGGGAGCAGTTCTTC,CASSLGTQREQFF
TRBV5-1,TRBJ2-1,NA,NA,TGCGCCAGCAGCCCCCTTATCACGGGAACCGCTCACAATGAGCAGTTCTTC,CASSPLITGTAHNEQFF
TRBV5-1,TRBJ2-3,TRBD2,NA,TGCGCCAGCAGCTCGGGCGGGGGGGGCCCAGATACGCAGTATTTT,CASSSGGGGPDTQYF